This paragraph covers one T cell receptor (beta chain) sequence. These data originate in a study of blood T cell repertoires in COVID-19. Germline V gives CDR1 SEHNR, CDR2 FQNEAQ (reference sequence). J lost 7 bases, V lost 1 base, and 2 bases had no gene match. This CDR3 has 14 amino acids. Data came from immunoSEQ multiplex PCR; TCRdb stores just in-frame clones and leaves some out. The sample yields roughly 180,000 clones, 94% seen once. This TCR was sampled from a man aged 30 to 45 with COVID-19, enrolled during active disease. Sequences were obtained from peripheral blood. The chain recombines TRBV7-9 with TRBJ1-5; 9 bases map to TRBD1. The CDR3 loop is CASSLGTGEQPQHF. The CDR3 nucleotides read TGTGCCAGCAGCTTAGGGACAGGGGAGCAGCCCCAGCATTTT.